The 20 T cell receptor beta chains below come from one sample, sequenced in a study of shared clonotypes between healthy human individuals. Produced via immunoSEQ multiplex PCR; TCRdb's table is partial and in-frame only. The data contain some 600,000 clones, about 95% of them singletons. Naive CD8 populations comprised CD45RO-negative cells positively selected for CCR7, excluding terminally differentiated effector memory CD45RA+ cells. Sequencing was performed on naive CD8+ T cells sorted from blood. These receptors originate from a woman under 40 in good health.

This chain joins TRBV5-6 and TRBJ2-3; no clear D gene. CDR3 length: 17 residues. Germline CDR1 reads SGHDT; CDR2 reads YYEEEE. V dropped 0 bases and J dropped 2 bases, with 16 bases sitting between them. CDR3 residues: CASSLGLTPITTDTQYF. CDR3 in DNA: TGTGCCAGCAGCTTGGGACTCACCCCAATCACCACAGATACGCAGTATTTT.

The rearrangement joins TRBV14 to TRBJ1-5; 9 bases are a match to TRBD1. The CDR3 has 15 amino acids. In germline, CDR1 is SGHDN, CDR2 FVKESK. V lost 1 base, J lost 8 bases, and 6 bases stayed unmatched. The DNA of the CDR3 is TGTGCCAGCAGCCAAGCTGGGACAGGGAATGAGCCCCAGCATTTT. Translation gives CASSQAGTGNEPQHF.

This clone came up once. This chain links TRBV5-4 with TRBJ2-2, with D possibly called TRBD1 or TRBD2 (5 bases each). V lost 0 bases to trimming and J lost 6 bases, with 12 bases between them. The CDR3 is 15 residues long. Germline CDR1 is SGHNT and CDR2 is YYREEE (reference sequence). The CDR3 DNA is TGTGCCAGCAGCTTGGATGGGGGATCGGCCGGGGAGCTGTTTTTT. Translation gives CASSLDGGSAGELFF.

V is TRBV7-9 and J is TRBJ1-1; D unresolved. This CDR3 spans 12 amino acids. In germline, CDR1 is SEHNR, CDR2 FQNEAQ (reference sequence). Between the trimmed V and J ends, which lost 8 bases and 1 base, there was a span of 8 bases. CDR3 loop: CASGGQNTEAFF. CDR3 in DNA: TGTGCCAGCGGTGGGCAGAACACTGAAGCTTTCTTT.

CDR3 in amino acids: CAGETGANVLTF. The CDR3 DNA reads as TGTGCCGGGGAAACTGGGGCCAACGTCCTGACTTTC. The J gene is TRBJ2-6, the V gene TRBV5-4; D remains unclear. With 10 bases removed from V and 2 bases from J, the gap between germline ends came to 7 bases. Per the germline V gene, CDR1 is SGHNT and CDR2 is YYREEE (reference sequence). CDR3 length equals 12 residues.

This chain links TRBV6-1 with TRBJ2-7; no reliable D call. The germline gives CDR1 MNHNS, CDR2 SASEGT. This CDR3 spans 14 amino acids. Between the trimmed V and J ends, which lost 5 bases and 0 bases, there was a span of 11 bases. In nucleotides, the CDR3 is TGTGCCAGCAGTCGGACCGCTAGCTCCTACGAGCAGTACTTC. Translating it yields CASSRTASSYEQYF.

Note on this clone: Other DNA sequences of this sample code for an identical CDR3. The chain is built from TRBV27 and TRBJ1-1; the D is unclear. Per germline, CDR1 MNHEY and CDR2 SMNVEV (reference sequence). The CDR3 length is 13 residues. V dropped 2 bases and J dropped 0 bases, with 4 bases sitting between them. The CDR3 bases are TGTGCCAGCAGTTTAGGGTTGAACACTGAAGCTTTCTTT. Amino acid sequence: CASSLGLNTEAFF.

The genes are TRBV7-9 and TRBJ2-4; D might be TRBD2 (6 bases). The germline V and J ends were trimmed by 5 bases and 9 bases, with 17 bases remaining between them. Germline CDR1 SEHNR, CDR2 FQNEAQ (reference sequence). The CDR3 sequence is 14 residues long. Here the CDR3 reads CASSPTWEVGIQYF. The CDR3 DNA sequence: TGTGCCAGCAGCCCCACGTGGGAGGTGGGCATTCAGTACTTC.

The rearrangement links TRBV27 to TRBJ2-1; TRBD1 or TRBD2 may be the D gene (6 bases each). The CDR3 sequence is 14 residues long. Germline V lookup: CDR1 MNHEY, CDR2 SMNVEV (reference sequence). V was clipped by 7 bases and J by 0 bases, with 10 bases between them. The CDR3 sequence is CASTTGASYNEQFF. The CDR3 DNA reads TGTGCCAGCACCACGGGGGCCTCCTACAATGAGCAGTTCTTC.

The chain recombines TRBV5-6 with TRBJ1-4; 9 bases agree with TRBD1. CDR1 and CDR2 (germline): SGHDT, YYEEEE. V gave up 2 bases and J gave up 8 bases; unmatched junction bases: 7. The CDR3 covers 15 residues. Written as DNA, the CDR3 is TGTGCCAGCAGCTTACTGACAGGGGGAGGCGAAAAACTGTTTTTT. Its translation: CASSLLTGGGEKLFF.

The CDR3, as DNA: TGCAGCACTGGGACAGGGGGCGAAGAGACCCAGTACTTC. Its translation is CSTGTGGEETQYF. The chain recombines TRBV29-1 with TRBJ2-5; TRBD1 aligns across 12 bases. Germline loops: CDR1 SQVTM, CDR2 ANQGSEA. The CDR3 contains 13 residues. V was pared by 8 bases and J by 3 bases, with 4 bases of the junction left unmatched.

The chain combines TRBV19 with TRBJ1-1; D is uncertain. V lost 1 base and J lost 4, with 13 bases in between. The CDR3 covers 15 residues. From germline, CDR1 is LNHDA and CDR2 SQIVND (reference sequence). CDR3 nucleotide sequence: TGTGCCAGTAGTATAGCGGGCCCGGAGGGCACTGAAGCTTTCTTT. Its translation is CASSIAGPEGTEAFF.

The rearrangement links TRBV7-9 to TRBJ2-1, with 7 nucleotides matching TRBD2. This CDR3 has 12 amino acids. Germline V gene sequence: CDR1 SEHNR, CDR2 FQNEAQ (reference sequence). V trimming: 7 bases; J trimming: 5 bases; junction bases outside the gene matches: 2. CDR3 residues: CASKGRDNEQFF. CDR3 DNA sequence: TGTGCCAGCAAGGGGAGGGACAATGAGCAGTTCTTC.

The rearrangement joins TRBV30 to TRBJ1-5; D gene ambiguous. Trimming stripped 4 bases from V and 0 bases from J, with 13 bases between. CDR3 size: 15 residues. Germline values: CDR1 GTSNPN, CDR2 SVGIG (reference sequence). Written as DNA, the CDR3 is TGTGCCTGGACCTCCGGGATTTATAGCAATCAGCCCCAGCATTTT. Protein: CAWTSGIYSNQPQHF. The full variable domain, with the rest looked up from reference TRBV30 and TRBJ1-5, is SQTIHQWPATLVQPVGSPLSLECTVEGTSNPNLYWYRQAAGRGLQLLFYSVGIGQISSEVPQNLSASRPQDRQFILSSKKLLLSDSGFYLCAWTSGIYSNQPQHFGDGTRLSIL.

The V gene is TRBV7-9, the J gene TRBJ2-1; D unresolved. This CDR3 contains 13 residues. From germline, CDR1 is SEHNR and CDR2 FQNEAQ (reference sequence). The V gene lost 5 bases and the J gene lost 8 bases, with 13 bases spanning the gap. The CDR3 here is CASSPPLVHEQFF. The CDR3 coding sequence is TGTGCCAGCAGCCCTCCCCTAGTCCATGAGCAGTTCTTC.

The chain uses TRBV11-2 and TRBJ2-1, with 9 bases lining up with TRBD2. The CDR3 is 16 residues long. The ends lost 5 bases at V and 5 bases at J; junction bases unmatched: 10. Germline V CDR1 and CDR2: SGHAT, FQNNGV. The CDR3 loop is CASSARVGLAHNEQFF. DNA of the CDR3: TGTGCCAGCAGCGCGAGGGTGGGACTAGCCCACAATGAGCAGTTCTTC.

This clone was seen just once. The chain recombines TRBV7-9 with TRBJ2-3, with TRBD2 identical over 14 bases. Germline-derived CDR1 and CDR2 are SEHNR and FQNEAQ (reference sequence). Trimming at V came to 5 bases and at J to 5 bases, leaving 9 bases not matched to a gene. The length of the CDR3 is 17 residues. The CDR3 DNA sequence: TGTGCCAGCAGCGTCGATCCGGGACTAGCGGGAGTAGATACGCAGTATTTT. Translating gives CASSVDPGLAGVDTQYF.

The gene calls are TRBV5-4 and TRBJ2-5; unclear D gene. Germline V lookup: CDR1 SGHNT, CDR2 YYREEE (reference sequence). V lost 4 bases and J lost 5, with 18 bases in between. The CDR3 spans 15 residues. This CDR3 is CASSPVARSEETQYF. The CDR3 DNA reads as TGTGCCAGCAGCCCCGTTGCCAGAAGTGAGGAGACCCAGTACTTC.

The chain employs TRBV10-3 and TRBJ1-1, with D maybe TRBD1 (5 bases). V lost 3 bases and J 4 bases, leaving 21 bases between the germline ends. Looked up from germline, CDR1 is ENHRY and CDR2 is SYGVKD. The CDR3 totals 17 residues. CDR3 in amino acids: CAISEELGEGMGTEAFF. CDR3 sequence (DNA): TGTGCCATCAGTGAAGAATTGGGGGAAGGGATGGGCACTGAAGCTTTCTTT.

The V call is TRBV19, the J call TRBJ2-5; tentatively, D is TRBD2 (6 bases). The J call may be faulty, since TRBJ2-7 better matches the DNA end. CDR3 length equals 15 residues. Germline V gives CDR1 LNHDA, CDR2 SQIVND (reference sequence). CDR3 DNA: TGTGCCAGTAGTACACTGACTAGGGGACCCTACGAGCAGTACTTC. Protein product: CASSTLTRGPYEQYF.